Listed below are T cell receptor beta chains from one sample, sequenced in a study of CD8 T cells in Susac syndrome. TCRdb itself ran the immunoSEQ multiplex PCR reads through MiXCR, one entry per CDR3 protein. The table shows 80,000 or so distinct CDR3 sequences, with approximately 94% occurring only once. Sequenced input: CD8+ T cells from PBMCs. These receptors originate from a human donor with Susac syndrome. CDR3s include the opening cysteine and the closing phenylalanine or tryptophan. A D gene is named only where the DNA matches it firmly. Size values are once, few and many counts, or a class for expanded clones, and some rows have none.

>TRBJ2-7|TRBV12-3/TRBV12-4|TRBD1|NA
TGTGCCAGCACCCTCTCCGGGACAGAGTCCTACGAGCAGTACTTC
CASTLSGTESYEQYF
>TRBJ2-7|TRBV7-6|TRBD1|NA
TGTGCCAGCAGCCTAGAACACAGGGGCCGCTCCTCTCTGTACGAGCAGTACTTC
CASSLEHRGRSSLYEQYF
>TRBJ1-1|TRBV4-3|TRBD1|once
TGCGCCAGCAGCCACGCGACAGGGGGTCCGGTCGAAGCTTTCTTT
CASSHATGGPVEAFF
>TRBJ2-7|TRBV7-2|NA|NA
TGTGCCAGCAGCTTAGCGGGCAGCGGGTATATCGGCGAGCAGTACTTC
CASSLAGSGYIGEQYF
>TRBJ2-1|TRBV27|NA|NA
TGTGCCAGCAGTTTATCCGGCAGCAATGAGCAGTTCTTC
CASSLSGSNEQFF
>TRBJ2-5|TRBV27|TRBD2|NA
TGTGCCAGCAGTTTTCATGGTCTCCGACTAGCGGGCGGGCGCTCAGAGACCCAGTACTTC
CASSFHGLRLAGGRSETQYF
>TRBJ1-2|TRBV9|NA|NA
TGTGCCAGCAGCGTCCGTGATGGGTATGGCTACACCTTC
CASSVRDGYGYTF
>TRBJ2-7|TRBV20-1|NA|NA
TGCAGTGCTAGAGGGGACACGAAATACGAGCAGTACTTC
CSARGDTKYEQYF
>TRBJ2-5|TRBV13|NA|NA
TGTGCCAGCACCAACCGACATCTCCAAGAGACCCAGTACTTC
CASTNRHLQETQYF
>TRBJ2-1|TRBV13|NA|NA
TGTGCCAGCAGCTTAACCGGGGTTCCGATCTACAATGAGCAGTTCTTC
CASSLTGVPIYNEQFF
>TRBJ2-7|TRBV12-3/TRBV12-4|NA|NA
TGTGCCAGCAGTTTGCGGCTACCTACTCCCTACGAGCAGTACTTC
CASSLRLPTPYEQYF
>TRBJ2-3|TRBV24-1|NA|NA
TGTGCCACCAGTGATTTGGGCACAGGCACAGATACGCAGTATTTT
CATSDLGTGTDTQYF
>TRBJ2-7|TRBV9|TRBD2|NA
TGTGCCAGCAGCGTGGGGACTAGCGGGGGCTACGAGCAGTACTTC
CASSVGTSGGYEQYF
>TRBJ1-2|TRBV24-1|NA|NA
TGTGCCACCAGTGATTTGGCGGGGGTGGCAGGGGAGCAGAAGGATGGCTACACCTTC
CATSDLAGVAGEQKDGYTF
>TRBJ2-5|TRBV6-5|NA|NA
TGTGCCAGCAGTTACGCGGACCAAGAGACCCAGTACTTC
CASSYADQETQYF
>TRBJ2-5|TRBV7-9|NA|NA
TGTGCCAGCAGCTCACTTTCCACAGGCCCTGAGACCCAGTACTTC
CASSSLSTGPETQYF
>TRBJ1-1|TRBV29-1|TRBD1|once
TGCAGCGTTGAAAGACAGGGGAGTACTGAAGCTTTCTTT
CSVERQGSTEAFF
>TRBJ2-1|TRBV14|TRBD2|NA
TGTGCCAGCAGCCAAGAGGCGGGGGGGCGATCTTATGAGCAGTTCTTC
CASSQEAGGRSYEQFF
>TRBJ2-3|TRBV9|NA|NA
TGTGCCAGCAGCGTCAAGAACTCACGCACAGATACGCAGTATTTT
CASSVKNSRTDTQYF
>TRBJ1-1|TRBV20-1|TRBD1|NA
TGCAGTGCTTACCTGGGACAGCGTGAAGCTTTCTTT
CSAYLGQREAFF
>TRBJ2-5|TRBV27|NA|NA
TGTGCCAGCGGTCAGAGTGGGCCCCAAGGTGCCCAGTACTTC
CASGQSGPQGAQYF
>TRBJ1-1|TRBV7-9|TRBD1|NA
TGTGCCAGCAGCTTCTCGGACAGGGGAGGATCTGAAGCTTTCTTT
CASSFSDRGGSEAFF
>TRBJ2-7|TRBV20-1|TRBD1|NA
TGCAGTGCTAGAGATCCAGGGGGCTTTTACGAGCAGTACTTC
CSARDPGGFYEQYF
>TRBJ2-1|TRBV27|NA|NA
TGTGCCAGTCTCCAGGGACGTGAGCAGTTCTTC
CASLQGREQFF
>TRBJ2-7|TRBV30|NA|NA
TGTGCCTGGAGTGTAGCAGGGTGGGACGAGCAGTACTTC
CAWSVAGWDEQYF
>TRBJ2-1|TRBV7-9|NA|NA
TGTGCCAGCAGAGCCCCTAGTGAGTCCTACAATGAGCAGTTCTTC
CASRAPSESYNEQFF
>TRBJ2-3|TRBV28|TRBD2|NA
TGTGCCAGCAGATCAAGCGGGACTAGCACAGATACGCAGTATTTT
CASRSSGTSTDTQYF
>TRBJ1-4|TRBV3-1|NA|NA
TGTGCCAGCAGCCTTAGCTTAGGGGGGCGGAATGAAAAACTGTTTTTT
CASSLSLGGRNEKLFF
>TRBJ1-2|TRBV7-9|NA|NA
TGTGCCAGCACCCCGCCCCCTTCCGGGGATGGCTACACCTTC
CASTPPPSGDGYTF
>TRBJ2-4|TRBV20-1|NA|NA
TGCAGTGCTAGAGGGGCAGTCGCCAAAAACATTCAGTACTTC
CSARGAVAKNIQYF
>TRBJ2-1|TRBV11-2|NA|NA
TGTGCCAGCAGCTACAGGGTTGGGGTGGATGAGCAGTTCTTC
CASSYRVGVDEQFF
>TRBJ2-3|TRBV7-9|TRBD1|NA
TGTGCCAGCAGCCCCCGGGACAGGGAGCCAGATACGCAGTATTTT
CASSPRDREPDTQYF
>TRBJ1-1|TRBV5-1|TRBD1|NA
TGCGCCAGCAGCCCGGGACAGGGTTTCACTGAAGCTTTCTTT
CASSPGQGFTEAFF
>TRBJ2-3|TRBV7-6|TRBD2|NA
TGTGCCAGCAGCACACCTAGCGGGTCGATGAATACGCAGTATTTT
CASSTPSGSMNTQYF
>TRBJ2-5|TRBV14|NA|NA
TGTGCCAGCAGGATGGATGGTGGCGGGATAGAGACCCAGTACTTC
CASRMDGGGIETQYF
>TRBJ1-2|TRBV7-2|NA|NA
TGTGCCAGCAGCTTAGGGAGCTACTCAGATGATGGCTACACCTTC
CASSLGSYSDDGYTF
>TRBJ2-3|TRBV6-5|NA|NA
TGTGCCAGCAGTTACGGGTTGATCGCAGATACGCAGTATTTT
CASSYGLIADTQYF
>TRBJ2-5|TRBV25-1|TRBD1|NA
TGTGCCAGCAGTGGCCGGGACAGCTTGGAGACCCAGTACTTC
CASSGRDSLETQYF
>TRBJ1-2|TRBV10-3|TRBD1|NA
TGTGCCATCAGTGATGGACAGGGCCGATATTTTTATGGCTACACCTTC
CAISDGQGRYFYGYTF
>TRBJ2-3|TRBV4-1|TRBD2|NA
TGCGCCAGCAGCCATGCCGGGACTAGTCGGGATACGCAGTATTTT
CASSHAGTSRDTQYF
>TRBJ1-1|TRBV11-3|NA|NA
TGTGCCAGCAGCTCACCCCTGGGACCCGCCAAGAGCACTGAAGCTTTCTTT
CASSSPLGPAKSTEAFF
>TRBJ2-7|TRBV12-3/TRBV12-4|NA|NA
TGTGCCAGCAGTTTGGGGGGGCTCTACGAGCAGTACTTC
CASSLGGLYEQYF
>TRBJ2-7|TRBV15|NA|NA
TGTGCCACCAGCAGACCCCCCCCCTCTCAGGAGCAGTACTTC
CATSRPPPSQEQYF
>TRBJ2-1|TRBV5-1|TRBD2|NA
TGCGCCAGCAGCGTCCGGACTAGCGGCTACAATGAGCAGTTCTTC
CASSVRTSGYNEQFF
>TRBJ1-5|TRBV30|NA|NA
TGTGCCTGGAGTGTATGGGGAGAGGAGCCCCAGCATTTT
CAWSVWGEEPQHF
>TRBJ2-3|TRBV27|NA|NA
TGTGCCAGCAGGCGAACAGATACGCAGTATTTT
CASRRTDTQYF
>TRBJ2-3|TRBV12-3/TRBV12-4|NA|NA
TGTGCCAGCACCCTGGGAGGCCCAGATACGCAGTATTTT
CASTLGGPDTQYF
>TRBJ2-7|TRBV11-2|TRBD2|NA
TGTGCCAGCAGCTTTAGGTCCGGGGGGGCGCGCGAGCAGTACTTC
CASSFRSGGAREQYF
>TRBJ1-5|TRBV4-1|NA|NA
TGCGCCAGCAGCCTCAGGGGAAGCAATCAGCCCCAGCATTTT
CASSLRGSNQPQHF
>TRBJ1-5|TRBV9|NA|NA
TGTGCCAGCAGCGTAGAAGGGCAACCAAATCAGCCCCAGCATTTT
CASSVEGQPNQPQHF
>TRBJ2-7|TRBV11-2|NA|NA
TGTGCCAGCAGGACCTGGAGGGGGCTTTACGAGCAGTACTTC
CASRTWRGLYEQYF
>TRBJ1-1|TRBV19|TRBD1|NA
TGTGCCAGTAGAACAGGGGGCTACACTGAAGCTTTCTTT
CASRTGGYTEAFF
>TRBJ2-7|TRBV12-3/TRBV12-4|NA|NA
TGTGCCAGCAGCCCAGGGGGGGCCCCTGCCTACGAGCAGTACTTC
CASSPGGAPAYEQYF
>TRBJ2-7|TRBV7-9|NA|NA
TGTGCCAGCAGCTTAGGGGGGCTCCTCCCCGAGCAGTACTTC
CASSLGGLLPEQYF
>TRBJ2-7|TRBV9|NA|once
TGTGCCAGCAGCCCCCCCGGGGCCGAGCAGTACTTC
CASSPPGAEQYF